The 20 T cell receptor beta chains given below trace back to one sample, sequenced in a study of cytomegalovirus exposure and HLA in healthy donors. Profiled with immunoSEQ multiplex PCR; TCRdb holds only in-frame clones, not every one. Of approximately 180,000 clones in the sample, around 86% were seen once. The sequenced sample consisted of PBMCs. The receptor set was obtained from a woman under 30 in good health and CMV-seronegative.

Details on this clone: This specimen includes other DNA sequences encoding the same CDR3. The V call is TRBV14, the J call TRBJ2-2, with TRBD1 matching 8 bases. V dropped 6 bases and J dropped 3; count of bases not matched to a gene: 6. The CDR3 consists of 15 residues. The germline gives CDR1 SGHDN, CDR2 FVKESK. CDR3 DNA: TGTGCCAGCAGTCTAAGACAGGGGTACACCGGGGAGCTGTTTTTT. Translating gives CASSLRQGYTGELFF.

V and J are TRBV6-6 and TRBJ2-1; D is possibly TRBD2 (6 bases). The CDR3 has 14 amino acids. The ends were cut back, 5 bases at V and 6 bases at J, with 14 bases in the middle. Per germline, CDR1 MNHNY and CDR2 SVGAGI (reference sequence). DNA for the CDR3: TGTGCCAGCAGTCCACTTACTAGCCTCAATGAGCAGTTCTTC. This sequence encodes CASSPLTSLNEQFF.

The chain links TRBV19 to TRBJ1-3, with D hard to call. V was pared by 2 bases and J by 4 bases, with 3 bases between. This CDR3 region has 12 residues. Per germline, CDR1 LNHDA and CDR2 SQIVND (reference sequence). CDR3 in amino acids: CASSIPGNTIYF. CDR3 DNA: TGTGCCAGTAGTATACCGGGAAACACCATATATTTT.

The chain carries TRBV9 and TRBJ2-2; D may be TRBD1 (5 bases). Per germline, CDR1 SGDLS and CDR2 YYNGEE. The CDR3 is 16 residues long. V was clipped by 0 bases and J by 1 base, with 10 bases between them. CDR3 sequence reads: CASSVGVTVNTGELFF. CDR3 bases: TGTGCCAGCAGCGTAGGCGTGACAGTGAACACCGGGGAGCTGTTTTTT.

The V gene is TRBV9, the J gene TRBJ1-3; no clear D. The V gene lost 1 base and the J gene lost 0 bases, with 11 bases spanning the gap. Germline CDR1 reads SGDLS; CDR2 reads YYNGEE. The CDR3 is 16 amino acids. The CDR3 loop is CASSVTRSSSGNTIYF. The CDR3 DNA is TGTGCCAGCAGCGTAACGCGGTCGTCCTCTGGAAACACCATATATTTT.

The chain is built from TRBV9 and TRBJ1-2, with D perhaps TRBD1 (5 bases). The CDR3 has 15 amino acids. Germline V gives CDR1 SGDLS, CDR2 YYNGEE. V shed 2 bases and J shed 4 bases, with 15 bases lying between them. This CDR3 reads CASSVYEQEIYGYTF. CDR3 coding DNA: TGTGCCAGCAGCGTTTATGAACAGGAGATCTATGGCTACACCTTC.

This clone was seen more than once but under ten times. The rearrangement links TRBV5-5 to TRBJ1-4, with a possible D match to TRBD1 (6 bases). The length of the CDR3 is 16 residues. V was trimmed by 2 bases and J by 7 bases, leaving 18 bases between them. Germline V gene lookup returns CDR1 SGHKS and CDR2 YYEKEE (reference sequence). The CDR3 coding sequence is TGTGCCAGCAGCTTCCTCCGAGGGGGGGCAGGTGAAAAACTGTTTTTT. Translated, it gives CASSFLRGGAGEKLFF.

The count of this clone is one. The chain couples TRBV2 to TRBJ2-2; TRBD1 agrees at 7 bases. Germline trimming cut 8 bases from V and 0 bases from J; bases unmatched to any gene: 9. The CDR3 is made up of 16 amino acids. Germline-derived CDR1 and CDR2 are SNHLY and FYNNEI. CDR3 residues: CASRPGGQTNTGELFF. The CDR3 DNA reads TGTGCCAGCCGCCCAGGGGGACAGACGAACACCGGGGAGCTGTTTTTT.

The chain combines TRBV6-1 with TRBJ2-1; 11 bases are a match to TRBD2. CDR1 is MNHNS, CDR2 SASEGT, per germline. CDR3 length: 16 residues. With V trimmed by 2 bases and J by 8 bases, 8 bases remained unmatched. CDR3 in amino acids: CASSEISGGAGDEQFF. The DNA of the CDR3 is TGTGCCAGCAGTGAAATTAGCGGGGGGGCCGGCGATGAGCAGTTCTTC.

The chain uses TRBV7-8 and TRBJ2-2, with 8 bases aligning to TRBD1. The CDR3 is 16 amino acids. Germline V gives CDR1 SGHVS, CDR2 FQNEAQ. The trim removed 7 bases at V and 4 bases at J, leaving 11 bases unmatched. For the CDR3, the DNA is TGTGCCAGCATCCGCGTGGGGCAGGGGGCCACCGGGGAGCTGTTTTTT. This gives the protein CASIRVGQGATGELFF.

The chain recombines TRBV5-1 with TRBJ2-7; D may be TRBD1 (5 bases). Trimming took off 1 base at V and 2 bases at J, with 10 bases between the two ends. Germline values: CDR1 SGHRS, CDR2 YFSETQ. This CDR3 is 14 amino acids long. Here the CDR3 DNA reads TGCGCCAGCAGCTTGATAGGGGTCCCCTACGAGCAGTACTTC. It codes for CASSLIGVPYEQYF.

The J gene is TRBJ1-2, the V gene TRBV27; the D gene is possibly TRBD1 (5 bases). This CDR3 has 15 residues. V gave up 8 bases and J gave up 8 bases, with 24 bases separating them. Germline V CDR1 and CDR2: MNHEY, SMNVEV (reference sequence). The CDR3 spells CASRPPGRAPNGYTF. In DNA, the CDR3 is TGTGCCAGCCGACCGCCGGGCAGGGCCCCTAACGGCTACACCTTC.

The rearrangement uses TRBV5-4 and TRBJ2-3, with D unclear. The CDR3 runs to 15 residues. Germline V lookup: CDR1 SGHNT, CDR2 YYREEE (reference sequence). V was clipped by 0 bases and J by 1 base, with 9 bases between them. For the CDR3, the DNA is TGTGCCAGCAGCTTGGCCGGCCAGGGCACAGATACGCAGTATTTT. It codes for CASSLAGQGTDTQYF.

The chain has TRBV11-2 and TRBJ2-1; TRBD1 is a possible D gene (5 bases). The CDR3 is 16 amino acids. CDR1 and CDR2 (germline): SGHAT, FQNNGV. V lost 1 base and J 4 bases, leaving 14 bases between the germline ends. CDR3 nucleotide sequence: TGTGCCAGCAGCTTAGGTACGGGCAGGGAATACAATGAGCAGTTCTTC. This encodes CASSLGTGREYNEQFF.

The chain couples TRBV30 to TRBJ2-7, with 11 bases matching TRBD2. The CDR3 loop spans 14 amino acids. The ends lost 3 bases at V and 1 base at J; junction bases unmatched: 2. CDR1 is GTSNPN and CDR2 is SVGIG in the germline V gene (reference sequence). The CDR3 spells CAWRLAGGSYEQYF. As DNA, the CDR3 is TGTGCCTGGAGGCTAGCGGGGGGTTCCTACGAGCAGTACTTC.

This chain uses TRBV7-9 with TRBJ2-1; 7 bases are a match to TRBD2. The CDR3 is 16 amino acids. The V gene end was trimmed by 3 bases and the J gene end by 2 bases; junction bases not matched to a gene: 7. CDR1 and CDR2 from the germline V gene are SEHNR and FQNEAQ (reference sequence). CDR3 nucleotide sequence: TGTGCCAGCAGCTTCTATGGGGAGGGACCCTACAATGAGCAGTTCTTC. The encoded protein is CASSFYGEGPYNEQFF. The variable domain in full, with the rest retrieved from reference TRBV7-9 and TRBJ2-1, is DTGVSQNPRHKITKRGQNVTFRCDPISEHNRLYWYRQTLGQGPEFLTYFQNEAQLEKSRLLSDRFSAERPKGSFSTLEIQRTEQGDSAMYLCASSFYGEGPYNEQFFGPGTRLTVL.

The chain is built from TRBV19 and TRBJ1-1; a possible D gene is TRBD1 (5 bases). The CDR3 spans 14 residues. Per germline, CDR1 LNHDA and CDR2 SQIVND (reference sequence). The V end lost 10 bases, the J end lost 5 bases, and 20 bases lay between the germline ends. The DNA of the CDR3 is TGTGCCACCCAAGACAGATCCTCGAGTACTGAAGCTTTCTTT. It translates to CATQDRSSSTEAFF.

The genes are TRBV2 and TRBJ1-3; 10 bases are shared with TRBD1. CDR1 is SNHLY, CDR2 FYNNEI, per germline. The CDR3 spans 13 residues. J was trimmed by 5 bases and V by 8 bases; bases with no gene match: 3. CDR3 coding DNA: TGTGCCAGCTGGGACAGGGGACGAAACACCATATATTTT. It codes for CASWDRGRNTIYF.

V gene TRBV29-1 combines with J gene TRBJ1-1; 7 nucleotides align to TRBD1. Trimming took 1 base from V and 2 from J; bases not matched to a gene: 4. Germline V gene sequence: CDR1 SQVTM, CDR2 ANQGSEA. CDR3 length: 14 amino acids. The CDR3 region has the DNA TGCAGCGTTGAAGTCCAGGGGGTCAACACTGAAGCTTTCTTT. It codes for CSVEVQGVNTEAFF. Full variable domain (rest looked up from reference TRBV29-1 and TRBJ1-1): SAVISQKPSRDICQRGTSLTIQCQVDSQVTMMFWYRQQPGQSLTLIATANQGSEATYESGFVIDKFPISRPNLTFSTLTVSNMSPEDSSIYLCSVEVQGVNTEAFFGQGTRLTVV.

The genes are TRBV5-8 and TRBJ2-7; D possibly corresponds to TRBD2 (5 bases). V shed 1 base and J shed 2 bases, with 13 bases lying between them. This CDR3 has 15 amino acids. Germline V gene sequence: CDR1 SGHTS, CDR2 YDEGEE. The CDR3 region has the DNA TGTGCCAGCAGCTTGTACGGCGAGGGCGCCTACGAGCAGTACTTC. Encoded protein: CASSLYGEGAYEQYF.